This T cell receptor beta chain was retrieved from a study of blood T cell repertoires in COVID-19. Study overall: Nucleic acid was either cDNA or gDNA, and it came from T cells, B-cell-depleted T cells, or PBMCs.

This table comes from immunoSEQ multiplex PCR, and its TCRdb copy is limited to in-frame clones, with some not included. Among a few hundred thousand clones listed, around 86% were seen once. Trimming took 3 bases from V and 3 from J, leaving 15 bases between them. CDR1 and CDR2 from the germline V gene are GTSNPN and SVGIG (reference sequence). CDR3 length: 15 amino acids. The chain is built from TRBV30 and TRBJ1-3, with a possible D match to TRBD1 (6 bases). The sample comprised peripheral blood. This sequence was found in a woman aged 40 to 55 who had recovered from COVID-19. The CDR3 DNA sequence: TGTGCCTGGAGAGACCCTCAGGGGTTTGGAAACACCATATATTTT. Its translation: CAWRDPQGFGNTIYF.